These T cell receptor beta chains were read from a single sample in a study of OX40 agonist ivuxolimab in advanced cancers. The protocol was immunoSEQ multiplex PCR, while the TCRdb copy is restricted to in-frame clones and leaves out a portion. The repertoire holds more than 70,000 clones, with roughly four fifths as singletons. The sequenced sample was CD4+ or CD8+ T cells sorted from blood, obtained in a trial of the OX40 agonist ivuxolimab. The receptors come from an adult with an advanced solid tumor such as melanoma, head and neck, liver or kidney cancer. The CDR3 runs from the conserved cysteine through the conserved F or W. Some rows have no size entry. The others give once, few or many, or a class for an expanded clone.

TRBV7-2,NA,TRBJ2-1,CASSFSQAANNEQFF
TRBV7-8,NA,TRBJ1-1,CASSLGYSNTEAFF
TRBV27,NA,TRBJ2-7,CASSSPDRVSSYEQYF
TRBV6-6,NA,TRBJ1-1,CASSYSPDENTEAFF
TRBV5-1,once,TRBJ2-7,CASSPSGGSYEQYF
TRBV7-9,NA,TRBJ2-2,CASSSPQLGQPDTGELFF
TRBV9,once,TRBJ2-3,CASSVVVTGADTQYF
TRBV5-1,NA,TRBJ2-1,CASSLEGLAGYLSYNEQFF
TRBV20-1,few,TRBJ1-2,CSTGIYGYTF
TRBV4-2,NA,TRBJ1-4,CASSQVGHNEKLFF
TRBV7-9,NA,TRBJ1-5,CASSLAGDGNQPQHF
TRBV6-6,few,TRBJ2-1,CASSRGGSYNEQFF
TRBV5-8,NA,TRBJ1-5,CASSRGQGNQPQHF
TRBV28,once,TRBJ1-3,CATATGTQGNTIYF
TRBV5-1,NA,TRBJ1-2,CASSSGPYGYTF
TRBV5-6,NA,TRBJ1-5,CASSRPGRNQPQHF
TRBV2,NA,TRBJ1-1,CASSDRGLSTEAFF
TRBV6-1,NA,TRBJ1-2,CASSGGSKGWSNYGYTF
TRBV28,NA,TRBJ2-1,CASRAGGYNEQFF
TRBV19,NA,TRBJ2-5,CASSTPGQGVETQYF
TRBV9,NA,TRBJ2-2,CASSVGPQGTGELFF
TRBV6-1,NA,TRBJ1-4,CASSPQGLEKLFF
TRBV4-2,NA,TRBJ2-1,CASSQTRREVSNEQFF
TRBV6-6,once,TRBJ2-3,CASSFRADTQYF
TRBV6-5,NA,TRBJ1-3,CASRESLNRNTIYF
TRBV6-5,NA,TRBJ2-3,CASTGTGVDTQYF
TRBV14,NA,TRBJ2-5,CASSLRSAFGGRMHF
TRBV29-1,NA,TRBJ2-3,CSAPPSGSADTQYF
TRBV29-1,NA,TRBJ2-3,CSVRLTSGSTDTQYF
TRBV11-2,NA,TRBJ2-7,CASSLIASEREQYF
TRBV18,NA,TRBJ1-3,CASSPPGQAPSGNTIYF
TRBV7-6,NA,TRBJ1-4,CASSLDRGLTNEKLFF
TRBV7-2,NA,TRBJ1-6,CASSSDYNSPLHF
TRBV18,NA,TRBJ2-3,CASSPRLAGALTDTQYF
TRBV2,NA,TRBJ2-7,CASSPDSEGEQYF
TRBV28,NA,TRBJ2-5,CATDRSNRPQETQYF
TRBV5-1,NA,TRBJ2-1,CASSLRLAGGGEQFF
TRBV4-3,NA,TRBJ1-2,CASSQDRGGLRGYTF
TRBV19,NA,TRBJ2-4,CASSMWSSTSGGKNIQYF
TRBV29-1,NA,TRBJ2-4,CSVEGGGANIQYF
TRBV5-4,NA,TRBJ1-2,CASSFGTQEGYGYTF
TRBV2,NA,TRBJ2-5,CASGGGDSVKETQYF
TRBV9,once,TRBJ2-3,CASSVAGGDSTDTQYF